This is a list of T cell receptor beta chains from one sample in a study of T cell repertoires in cytomegalovirus infection. Each CDR3 protein gets one entry after TCRdb re-called the reads with MiXCR. Of about 130,000 distinct CDR3 sequences detected, roughly 9% appear once; the ten largest clones hold around 9.1%. Sequencing was done on a sample of PBMCs. The receptors were sampled from a human donor in good health (CMV status not recorded). Some clones in this sample may be carry-over from other donors' samples. CDR3s include the opening cysteine and the closing phenylalanine or tryptophan. Each record gives: D gene, V gene, clone size, J gene, CDR3 protein, CDR3 DNA. D genes are given only for firm matches. Size tells how often a clone was seen (once, few, many) or the class of an expanded clone, and some rows leave it out.

.	TRBV2	many	TRBJ2-1	CASSESLFYNEQFF	TGTGCCAGCAGTGAATCCCTCTTTTACAATGAGCAGTTCTTC
.	TRBV7-2	many	TRBJ2-2	CASSMRGSNTGELFF	TGTGCCAGCAGTATGAGGGGGTCGAACACCGGGGAGCTGTTTTTT
.	TRBV7-8	many	TRBJ1-1	CASSSGEGLNTEAFF	TGTGCCAGCAGCTCTGGGGAGGGGTTGAACACTGAAGCTTTCTTT
.	TRBV10-3	many	TRBJ1-2	CAISESFSVIYGYTF	TGTGCCATCAGTGAGTCTTTCAGCGTCATCTATGGCTACACCTTC
TRBD1	TRBV6-6	many	TRBJ2-7	CASSYSIGTGGYEQYF	TGTGCCAGCAGTTACTCGATCGGGACAGGGGGCTACGAGCAGTACTTC
.	TRBV3-1	.	TRBJ1-2	CASSQEGGNYGYTF	TGTGCCAGCAGCCAAGAAGGAGGAAACTATGGCTACACCTTC
.	TRBV7-4	.	TRBJ1-1	CASSFVVAAEAFF	TGTGCCAGCAGCTTTGTGGTTGCGGCTGAAGCTTTCTTT
.	TRBV4-1	many	TRBJ2-2	CASSQVRGPYTGELFF	TGCGCCAGCAGCCAAGTCCGGGGACCGTACACCGGGGAGCTGTTTTTT
.	TRBV20-1	many	TRBJ2-1	CSARIGLIRARVNEQFF	TGCAGTGCTAGAATAGGCTTAATTCGAGCCAGGGTTAATGAGCAGTTCTTC
TRBD1	TRBV7-2	many	TRBJ1-6	CASSASGTDSPLHF	TGTGCCAGCAGCGCCTCCGGGACAGATTCACCCCTCCACTTT
.	TRBV7-9	.	TRBJ1-4	CASTGDEKLFF	TGTGCCAGCACTGGGGATGAAAAACTGTTTTTT
.	TRBV7-9	.	TRBJ1-1	CASSSSIGAEAFF	TGTGCCAGCAGCTCCAGTATTGGAGCTGAAGCTTTCTTT
.	TRBV20-1	.	TRBJ1-5	CSARDRRGAHSNQPQHF	TGCAGTGCTAGAGATCGGCGAGGGGCACATAGCAATCAGCCCCAGCATTTT
TRBD1	TRBV12-3/TRBV12-4	many	TRBJ1-5	CASSPGTGGIQPQHF	TGTGCCAGCAGCCCCGGGACAGGGGGCATCCAGCCCCAGCATTTT
.	TRBV7-9	many	TRBJ2-7	CASSLQYEQYF	TGTGCCAGCAGTTTGCAGTACGAGCAGTACTTC
TRBD1	TRBV6-6	.	TRBJ2-7	CASSYPGTGISEQYF	TGTGCCAGCAGTTACCCCGGGACAGGGATATCAGAGCAGTACTTC
TRBD2	TRBV5-1	few	TRBJ2-1	CASSFAGDNEQFF	TGCGCCAGCAGCTTTGCGGGGGACAATGAGCAGTTCTTC
.	TRBV6-1	many	TRBJ2-2	CASSRAVGLNTGELFF	TGTGCCAGCAGTCGCGCCGTGGGACTTAACACCGGGGAGCTGTTTTTT
.	TRBV7-8	many	TRBJ2-3	CASSSLDTQYF	TGTGCCAGCAGCTCTCTAGATACGCAGTATTTT
.	TRBV7-2	many	TRBJ1-1	CASRSSQLNTEAFF	TGTGCCAGCAGATCGAGTCAGCTGAACACTGAAGCTTTCTTT